The 18 T cell receptor beta chains below were found in one sample sequenced in a study of cytomegalovirus exposure and HLA in healthy donors. The PCR contained 60 Vbeta and 13 Jbeta primers. Only in-frame clones appear in the TCRdb table, and some are missing; sequencing was by immunoSEQ multiplex PCR. Found here are 200,000 to 250,000 clones, about 88% of them singletons; the top ten hold 0.24%. Sequencing was done on a sample of PBMCs. The source of these receptors is a girl aged 2-15 years in good health and CMV-seronegative.

J is TRBJ2-6 and V is TRBV15, with D perhaps TRBD2 (6 bases). The germline CDR1 and CDR2 sequences are LNHNV and YYDKDF (reference sequence). The CDR3 spans 22 residues. With 0 bases removed from V and 1 base from J, the gap between germline ends came to 25 bases. Here the CDR3 reads CATSRDRGWVGALRSGANVLTF. The CDR3 region has the DNA TGTGCCACCAGCAGAGATCGGGGGTGGGTAGGGGCATTAAGGTCTGGGGCCAACGTCCTGACTTTC.

The chain is built from TRBV9 and TRBJ2-5; 12 bases agree with TRBD2. This CDR3 spans 17 amino acids. V shed 0 bases and J 2 bases; nucleotides not matched to a gene: 5. Per the germline V gene, CDR1 is SGDLS and CDR2 is YYNGEE. The CDR3: CASSVGLAGAGQETQYF. The CDR3 DNA sequence: TGTGCCAGCAGCGTAGGACTAGCGGGGGCAGGACAAGAGACCCAGTACTTC.

This chain uses TRBV4-2 with TRBJ2-7; no firm D call. Germline values: CDR1 LGHNA, CDR2 YNFKEQ. The CDR3 contains 16 residues. Trimming took off 1 base at V and 3 bases at J, with 16 bases between the two ends. The CDR3 DNA reads as TGTGCCAGCAGCCAAGCCGTAGCCCGCCCTCTCTACGAGCAGTACTTC. It encodes CASSQAVARPLYEQYF.

The chain joins TRBV27 to TRBJ2-4; D possibly corresponds to TRBD1 (5 bases). Trimming removed 5 bases at V and 0 bases at J, with 14 bases between. CDR3 length: 16 amino acids. The germline V gene encodes CDR1 MNHEY and CDR2 SMNVEV (reference sequence). The chain's CDR3 is CASSGTGALAKNIQYF. Written as DNA, the CDR3 is TGTGCCAGCAGTGGCACAGGAGCACTAGCCAAAAACATTCAGTACTTC.

The gene calls are TRBV4-1 and TRBJ2-2, with D unclear. The CDR3 contains 13 residues. Trimming pared 1 base from V and 4 bases from J, leaving 4 bases between. CDR1 is MGHRA and CDR2 is YSYEKL in the germline V gene. CDR3 residues: CASSQGATGELFF. The DNA of the CDR3 is TGCGCCAGCAGCCAAGGAGCCACCGGGGAGCTGTTTTTT.

V gene TRBV4-1 combines with J gene TRBJ1-1, with 7 bases matching TRBD1. V was pared by 3 bases and J by 1 base, with 5 bases of the junction left unmatched. There are 15 residues in the CDR3. Looked up from germline, CDR1 is MGHRA and CDR2 is YSYEKL. CDR3 bases: TGCGCCAGCAGCCACTCGACAGGGAGGAACACTGAAGCTTTCTTT. Its translation: CASSHSTGRNTEAFF.

J is TRBJ2-3 and V is TRBV5-1, with TRBD1 matching over 8 bases. Germline CDR1 and CDR2: SGHRS and YFSETQ. The CDR3 consists of 15 residues. V lost 2 bases, J lost 4 bases, and 6 bases stayed unmatched. The CDR3 region is CASSLFTGGSDTQYF. The CDR3 nucleotides are TGCGCCAGCAGCTTATTCACAGGGGGATCAGATACGCAGTATTTT.

V gene TRBV18 combines with J gene TRBJ2-1; 8 bases line up with TRBD2. Germline V gene sequence: CDR1 KGHSH, CDR2 LQKENI. With V trimmed by 4 bases and J by 5 bases, 7 bases remained unmatched. This CDR3 has 15 residues. CDR3 sequence reads: CASSRLAGGDNEQFF. In nucleotides, the CDR3 is TGTGCCAGCTCACGGCTAGCGGGTGGGGACAATGAGCAGTTCTTC.

The V and J genes are TRBV29-1 and TRBJ2-4; 7 bases fit TRBD1. Germline-derived CDR1 and CDR2 are SQVTM and ANQGSEA. The CDR3 runs to 13 residues. Unmatched junction bases numbered 5, after V lost 7 bases and J lost 2 bases. CDR3 bases: TGCAGCGCTCCACAGGGGACCAAAAACATTCAGTACTTC. The encoded protein is CSAPQGTKNIQYF.

This chain uses TRBV5-1 with TRBJ1-1; tentative D call: TRBD1 (6 bases). The CDR3 has 15 residues. V lost 0 bases and J 5 bases, leaving 14 bases between the germline ends. Germline assignment: CDR1 SGHRS and CDR2 YFSETQ. As DNA, the CDR3 is TGCGCCAGCAGCTTGGCCGGCAGGGGAGAAACTGAAGCTTTCTTT. It codes for CASSLAGRGETEAFF.

The rearrangement links TRBV6-1 to TRBJ1-5; D gene uncertain. The CDR3 covers 13 residues. Trimming took off 4 bases at V and 1 base at J, with 5 bases between the two ends. Per the germline V gene, CDR1 is MNHNS and CDR2 is SASEGT. The CDR3 bases are TGTGCCAGCAGTGCAGGAAGCAATCAGCCCCAGCATTTT. It translates to CASSAGSNQPQHF.

The chain links TRBV29-1 to TRBJ2-4, with 9 bases identical to TRBD1. V dropped 6 bases and J dropped 3; count of bases not matched to a gene: 3. The CDR3 spans 13 residues. Germline assignment: CDR1 SQVTM and CDR2 ANQGSEA. The CDR3 DNA sequence: TGCAGCGTGCGACAGGGGGGCAAAAACATTCAGTACTTC. Amino acid sequence: CSVRQGGKNIQYF.

The V gene is TRBV6-1, the J gene TRBJ1-2, with D unresolved. The CDR3 runs 10 residues. Germline-derived CDR1 and CDR2 are MNHNS and SASEGT. The germline V and J ends were trimmed by 3 bases and 6 bases, with 2 bases remaining between them. CDR3 nucleotides: TGTGCCAGCAGTGATAATGGCTACACCTTC. Protein sequence: CASSDNGYTF.

The rearrangement uses TRBV11-2 and TRBJ2-5; 7 nucleotides line up with TRBD1. The CDR3 is 17 residues long. CDR1 and CDR2 from the germline V gene are SGHAT and FQNNGV. Trimming cost V 1 base and J 0 bases; bases outside gene matches: 8. In DNA form, the CDR3 reads TGTGCCAGCAGCTTAGGGGTACAGGGGCTGTACCAAGAGACCCAGTACTTC. This sequence encodes CASSLGVQGLYQETQYF. The full variable domain, in which reference TRBV11-2 and TRBJ2-5 provide the parts outside the CDR3, is EAGVAQSPRYKIIEKRQSVAFWCNPISGHATLYWYQQILGQGPKLLIQFQNNGVVDDSQLPKDRFSAERLKGVDSTLKIQPAKLEDSAVYLCASSLGVQGLYQETQYFGPGTRLLVL.

The chain carries TRBV19 and TRBJ1-5, with no clear D. This CDR3 region has 13 residues. Germline CDR1 and CDR2: LNHDA and SQIVND (reference sequence). V was trimmed by 7 bases and J by 4 bases, leaving 11 bases between them. CDR3 DNA: TGTGCCAGTACTTTCTCGCGAAATCAGCCCCAGCATTTT. Protein product: CASTFSRNQPQHF.

The V gene is TRBV10-3, the J gene TRBJ2-7; weak D call: TRBD1 (8 bases). Between the trimmed V and J ends, which lost 6 bases and 1 base, there was a span of 16 bases. This CDR3 comprises 15 residues. Germline values: CDR1 ENHRY, CDR2 SYGVKD. CDR3 coding DNA: TGTGCCATCAGGCCAGGGGGCGGGAGTTCCTACGAGCAGTACTTC. Its translation is CAIRPGGGSSYEQYF.

This clone showed up just a few times. V and J are TRBV5-1 and TRBJ2-5, with D possibly being TRBD1 (5 bases). Per germline, CDR1 SGHRS and CDR2 YFSETQ. The V end lost 7 bases, the J end lost 3 bases, and 19 bases lay between the germline ends. This CDR3 has 15 amino acids. Here the CDR3 DNA reads TGCGCCAGCCGGACCCAGGGCAGGGCGGAAGAGACCCAGTACTTC. Protein sequence: CASRTQGRAEETQYF. The full variable domain, in which reference TRBV5-1 and TRBJ2-5 provide the parts outside the CDR3, is KAGVTQTPRYLIKTRGQQVTLSCSPISGHRSVSWYQQTPGQGLQFLFEYFSETQRNKGNFPGRFSGRQFSNSRSEMNVSTLELGDSALYLCASRTQGRAEETQYFGPGTRLLVL.

This rearrangement joins TRBV18 to TRBJ2-7; 8 bases are shared with TRBD1. The V gene's germline CDR1 is KGHSH and CDR2 LQKENI. The trim removed 1 base at V and 5 bases at J, leaving 13 bases unmatched. The CDR3 has 17 amino acids. The CDR3, as DNA: TGTGCCAGCTCACCACAGAGCCCAGTGGCAGGGGGCCACGAGCAGTACTTC. Protein: CASSPQSPVAGGHEQYF.